These T cell receptor beta chains were read from a single sample in a study of identical twins. TCRdb reprocessed the 5' RACE reads via MiXCR and lists one record per CDR3 protein. The table shows 600,000 to 700,000 distinct CDR3 sequences, with 21% occurring only once. These data are also associated with another study on T cells expressing NK-cell markers.

The specimen sequenced was PBMCs. The receptors were gathered from a young woman in good health. CDR3s include the opening cysteine and the closing phenylalanine or tryptophan. Fields, in order: J gene, V gene, D gene, clone size, CDR3 protein, CDR3 DNA. The D gene is left open where the match is weak. Size is omitted from some rows. Given values are once, few, many or a class for expanded clones.

J: TRBJ2-3; V: TRBV5-1; D: TRBD1; size: few; CDR3: CASSLEGQNTDTQYF; DNA: TGCGCCAGCAGCTTGGAGGGACAGAACACAGATACGCAGTATTTT
J: TRBJ1-2; V: TRBV7-3; D: .; size: .; CDR3: CASSQGRDGYGYTF; DNA: TGTGCCAGCAGTCAGGGGAGGGACGGCTATGGCTACACCTTC
J: TRBJ2-1; V: TRBV12-3/TRBV12-4; D: TRBD2; size: .; CDR3: CASSPLTGLAGGGAYNEQFF; DNA: TGTGCCAGCAGCCCGTTAACGGGACTAGCGGGAGGGGGGGCCTACAATGAGCAGTTCTTC
J: TRBJ2-1; V: TRBV9; D: TRBD2; size: .; CDR3: CASSVGTSAGGDEQFF; DNA: TGTGCCAGCAGCGTCGGGACTAGCGCCGGAGGCGATGAGCAGTTCTTC
J: TRBJ2-2; V: TRBV15; D: TRBD2; size: .; CDR3: CATSRKRTGTSGISTGELFF; DNA: TGTGCCACCAGCAGGAAAAGAACCGGGACTAGCGGGATTTCCACCGGGGAGCTGTTTTTT
J: TRBJ1-1; V: TRBV3-1; D: .; size: .; CDR3: CASSPLTGGWTEAFF; DNA: TGTGCCAGCAGCCCATTAACGGGGGGCTGGACTGAAGCTTTCTTT
J: TRBJ1-3; V: TRBV7-9; D: .; size: .; CDR3: CASSSGWSGNTIYF; DNA: TGTGCCAGCAGCTCGGGTTGGTCTGGAAACACCATATATTTT
J: TRBJ1-3; V: TRBV7-9; D: .; size: .; CDR3: CASSSQPRTGNTIYF; DNA: TGTGCCAGCAGCTCACAACCCCGGACTGGAAACACCATATATTTT
J: TRBJ2-3; V: TRBV6-5; D: TRBD2; size: .; CDR3: CASSYSPATSGFRTDTQYF; DNA: TGTGCCAGCAGTTACTCGCCTGCGACTAGCGGGTTCCGCACAGATACGCAGTATTTT
J: TRBJ2-3; V: TRBV5-5; D: TRBD2; size: .; CDR3: CASSRIGTSGADTQYF; DNA: TGTGCCAGCAGCCGCATTGGGACTAGCGGGGCAGATACGCAGTATTTT
J: TRBJ2-4; V: TRBV20-1; D: TRBD1; size: .; CDR3: CSAQGQGGEVAKNIQYF; DNA: TGCAGTGCACAGGGACAGGGAGGAGAGGTAGCCAAAAACATTCAGTACTTC
J: TRBJ2-3; V: TRBV10-3; D: .; size: .; CDR3: CAISESHGTGNDKQYF; DNA: TGTGCCATCAGTGAGTCGCATGGGACGGGCAATGACAAGCAGTATTTT
J: TRBJ1-6; V: TRBV6-5; D: .; size: many; CDR3: CASSNLQTEDNSPLHF; DNA: TGTGCCAGCAGTAACCTCCAGACAGAAGATAATTCACCCCTCCACTTT
J: TRBJ2-7; V: TRBV5-1; D: TRBD1; size: few; CDR3: CASSVTGATYEQYF; DNA: TGCGCCAGCAGTGTCACAGGGGCTACCTACGAGCAGTACTTC
J: TRBJ1-1; V: TRBV6-5; D: .; size: few; CDR3: CASSYSTLNTEAFF; DNA: TGTGCCAGCAGTTACTCGACTCTGAACACTGAAGCTTTCTTT
J: TRBJ2-3; V: TRBV6-5; D: .; size: .; CDR3: CASSYYSVSTDTQYF; DNA: TGTGCCAGCAGTTACTATAGCGTGAGCACAGATACGCAGTATTTT
J: TRBJ1-6; V: TRBV15; D: .; size: few; CDR3: CATSNRDGYNSPLHF; DNA: TGTGCCACCAGCAACCGGGACGGTTATAATTCACCCCTCCACTTT
J: TRBJ2-1; V: TRBV6-1; D: .; size: .; CDR3: CASTSWRKNEQFF; DNA: TGTGCCAGCACCTCCTGGAGGAAAAATGAGCAGTTCTTC
J: TRBJ2-3; V: TRBV7-8; D: TRBD2; size: few; CDR3: CASSAHRLAGGDTQYF; DNA: TGTGCCAGCAGCGCGCATAGACTAGCGGGAGGGGATACGCAGTATTTT
J: TRBJ1-1; V: TRBV6-1; D: .; size: many; CDR3: CASIPRGYMNTEAFF; DNA: TGTGCCAGCATCCCTCGGGGATATATGAACACTGAAGCTTTCTTT